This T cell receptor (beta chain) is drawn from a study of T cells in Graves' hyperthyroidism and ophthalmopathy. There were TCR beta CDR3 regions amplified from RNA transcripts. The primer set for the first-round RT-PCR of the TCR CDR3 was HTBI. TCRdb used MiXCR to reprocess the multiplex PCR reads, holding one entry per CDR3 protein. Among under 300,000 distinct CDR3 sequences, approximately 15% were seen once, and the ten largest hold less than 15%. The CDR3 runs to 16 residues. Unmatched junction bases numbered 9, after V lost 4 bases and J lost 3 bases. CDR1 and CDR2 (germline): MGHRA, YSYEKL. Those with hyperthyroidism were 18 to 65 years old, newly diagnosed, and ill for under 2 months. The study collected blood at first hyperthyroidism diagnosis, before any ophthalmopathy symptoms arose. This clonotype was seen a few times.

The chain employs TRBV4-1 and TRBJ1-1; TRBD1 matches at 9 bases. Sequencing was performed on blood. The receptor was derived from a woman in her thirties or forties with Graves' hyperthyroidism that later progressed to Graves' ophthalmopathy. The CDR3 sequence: CASSPSGTGWDTEAFF. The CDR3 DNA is TGCGCCAGCAGCCCGAGCGGGACAGGGTGGGACACTGAAGCTTTCTTT.